What follows is one TCR beta chain and its context. For the second PCR, which ran for 7 to 11 cycles, a sample-barcoded 5' primer and a J-beta primer mix were used. Every single cDNA molecule received a tag from a template-switch adaptor with 12 random nucleotides. TCRdb passed the 5' RACE reads through MiXCR, listing each CDR3 protein once. The table lists roughly 570,000 distinct CDR3 sequences, 27% of them singletons, with approximately 17% in the top ten. Per-sample yields of isolated PBMCs were at least 7 million. The sample belongs to a study of blood T cells in healthy people across ages. This CDR3 region has 14 residues. V lost 4 bases to trimming and J lost 4 bases; unmatched junction nucleotides: 2. Per the germline V gene, CDR1 is MNHNS and CDR2 is SASEGT.

The V call is TRBV6-1, the J call TRBJ1-5; 9 bases are shared with TRBD1. Sequenced input: blood. This clonotype was sampled from a woman between 65 and 79 years old in good health. The CDR3 DNA is TGTGCCAGCAGTGCAGGGACAGGGAATCAGCCCCAGCATTTT. This translates into CASSAGTGNQPQHF.